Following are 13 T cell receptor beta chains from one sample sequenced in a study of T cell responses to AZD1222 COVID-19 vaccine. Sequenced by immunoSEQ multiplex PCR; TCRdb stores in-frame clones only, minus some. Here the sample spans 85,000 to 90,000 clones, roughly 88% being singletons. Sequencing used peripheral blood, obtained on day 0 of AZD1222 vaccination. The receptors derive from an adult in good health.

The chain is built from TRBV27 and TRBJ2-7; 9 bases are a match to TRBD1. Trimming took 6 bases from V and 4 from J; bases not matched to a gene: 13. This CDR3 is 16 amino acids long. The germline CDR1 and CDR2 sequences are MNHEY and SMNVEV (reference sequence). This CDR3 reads CASRSGTGNPFYEQYF. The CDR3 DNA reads TGTGCCAGCAGGTCGGGGACAGGGAACCCTTTTTACGAGCAGTACTTC.

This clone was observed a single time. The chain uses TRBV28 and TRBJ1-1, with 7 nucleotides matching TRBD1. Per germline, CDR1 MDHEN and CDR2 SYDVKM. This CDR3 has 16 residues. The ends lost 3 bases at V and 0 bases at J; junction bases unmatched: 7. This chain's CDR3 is CASSLSTGTVNTEAFF. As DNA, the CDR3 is TGTGCCAGCAGTTTGTCAACCGGGACAGTGAACACTGAAGCTTTCTTT.

This chain's CDR3 is CASSSVGVSMATNEKLFF. The CDR3 region has the DNA TGCGCCAGCAGCTCCGTAGGGGTTAGTATGGCAACTAATGAAAAACTGTTTTTT. The V call is TRBV5-1, the J call TRBJ1-4; D may be TRBD1 (5 bases). Trimming stripped 3 bases from V and 0 bases from J, with 18 bases between. Germline assignment: CDR1 SGHRS and CDR2 YFSETQ. CDR3 length: 18 amino acids. Supplemented by reference TRBV5-1 and TRBJ1-4, the full variable domain reads KAGVTQTPRYLIKTRGQQVTLSCSPISGHRSVSWYQQTPGQGLQFLFEYFSETQRNKGNFPGRFSGRQFSNSRSEMNVSTLELGDSALYLCASSSVGVSMATNEKLFFGSGTQLSVL.

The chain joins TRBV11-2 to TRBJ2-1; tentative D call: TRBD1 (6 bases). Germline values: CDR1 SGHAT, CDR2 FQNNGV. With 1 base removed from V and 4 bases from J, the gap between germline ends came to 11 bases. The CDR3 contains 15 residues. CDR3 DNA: TGTGCCAGCAGCTTAGGGCAGGGGAAATACAATGAGCAGTTCTTC. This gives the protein CASSLGQGKYNEQFF.

The CDR3 is CASSWTSGSSYNEQFF. CDR3 in DNA: TGTGCCAGCAGCTGGACTAGCGGGAGCTCCTACAATGAGCAGTTCTTC. This chain links TRBV7-2 with TRBJ2-1; 13 bases line up with TRBD2. With V trimmed by 4 bases and J by 0 bases, 0 bases remained unmatched. CDR1 and CDR2 from the germline V gene are SGHTA and FQGNSA. The CDR3 consists of 16 residues.

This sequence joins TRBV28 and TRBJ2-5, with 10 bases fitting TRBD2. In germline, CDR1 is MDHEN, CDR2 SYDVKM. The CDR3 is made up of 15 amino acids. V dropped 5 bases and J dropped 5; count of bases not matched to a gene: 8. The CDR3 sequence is CASSPAGGVRETQYF. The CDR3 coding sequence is TGTGCCAGCAGTCCAGCGGGAGGGGTACGGGAGACCCAGTACTTC. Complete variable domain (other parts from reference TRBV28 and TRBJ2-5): DVKVTQSSRYLVKRTGEKVFLECVQDMDHENMFWYRQDPGLGLRLIYFSYDVKMKEKGDIPEGYSVSREKKERFSLILESASTNQTSMYLCASSPAGGVRETQYFGPGTRLLVL.

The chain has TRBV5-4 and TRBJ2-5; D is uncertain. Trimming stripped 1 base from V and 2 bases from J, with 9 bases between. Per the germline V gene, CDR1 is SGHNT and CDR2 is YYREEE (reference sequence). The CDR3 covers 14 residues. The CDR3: CASSLTGRQETQYF. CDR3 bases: TGTGCCAGCAGCTTGACCGGCAGACAAGAGACCCAGTACTTC. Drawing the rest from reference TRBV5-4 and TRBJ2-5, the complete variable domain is ETGVTQSPTHLIKTRGQQVTLRCSSQSGHNTVSWYQQALGQGPQFIFQYYREEENGRGNFPPRFSGLQFPNYSSELNVNALELDDSALYLCASSLTGRQETQYFGPGTRLLVL.

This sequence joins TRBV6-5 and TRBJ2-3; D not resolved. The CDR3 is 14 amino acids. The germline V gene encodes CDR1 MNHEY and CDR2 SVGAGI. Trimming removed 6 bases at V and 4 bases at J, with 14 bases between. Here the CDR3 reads CASRPHRYPDTQYF. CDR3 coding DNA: TGTGCCAGCAGGCCTCACAGATATCCAGATACGCAGTATTTT.

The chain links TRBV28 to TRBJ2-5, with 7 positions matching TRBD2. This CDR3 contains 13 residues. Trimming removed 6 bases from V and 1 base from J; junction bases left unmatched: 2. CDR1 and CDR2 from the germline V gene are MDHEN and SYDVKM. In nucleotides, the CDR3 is TGTGCCAGCAGCCCTAGCGGCCAAGAGACCCAGTACTTC. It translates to CASSPSGQETQYF.

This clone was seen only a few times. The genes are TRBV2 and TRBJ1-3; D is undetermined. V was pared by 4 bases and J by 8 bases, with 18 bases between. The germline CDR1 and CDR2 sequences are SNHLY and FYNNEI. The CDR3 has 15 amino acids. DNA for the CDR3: TGTGCCAGCAGTGCGACTTTTTCTTCGGGCGACACCATATATTTT. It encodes CASSATFSSGDTIYF.

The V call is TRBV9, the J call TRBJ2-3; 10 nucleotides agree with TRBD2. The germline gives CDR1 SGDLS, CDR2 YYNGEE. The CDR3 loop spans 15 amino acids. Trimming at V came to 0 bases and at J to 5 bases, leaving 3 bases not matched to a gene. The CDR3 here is CASSVAGLAVDTQYF. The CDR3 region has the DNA TGTGCCAGCAGCGTAGCCGGACTAGCGGTAGATACGCAGTATTTT.

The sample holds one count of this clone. CDR3 in DNA: TGTGCCAGCAGCTCCGGACAGGGGCGTCCGCAGTATTTT. Protein product: CASSSGQGRPQYF. V usage is TRBV5-4 and J usage is TRBJ2-3; TRBD1 matches 9 bases. Trimming at V came to 3 bases and at J to 10 bases, leaving 6 bases not matched to a gene. The CDR3 covers 13 residues. Germline V gene data show CDR1 as SGHNT and CDR2 as YYREEE (reference sequence).

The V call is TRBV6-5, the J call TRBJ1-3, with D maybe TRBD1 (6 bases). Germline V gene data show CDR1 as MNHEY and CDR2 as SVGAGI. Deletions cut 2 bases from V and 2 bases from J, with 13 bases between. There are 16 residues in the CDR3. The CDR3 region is CASSYHRELPGNTIYF. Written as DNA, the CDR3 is TGTGCCAGCAGTTACCACAGGGAATTACCTGGAAACACCATATATTTT.